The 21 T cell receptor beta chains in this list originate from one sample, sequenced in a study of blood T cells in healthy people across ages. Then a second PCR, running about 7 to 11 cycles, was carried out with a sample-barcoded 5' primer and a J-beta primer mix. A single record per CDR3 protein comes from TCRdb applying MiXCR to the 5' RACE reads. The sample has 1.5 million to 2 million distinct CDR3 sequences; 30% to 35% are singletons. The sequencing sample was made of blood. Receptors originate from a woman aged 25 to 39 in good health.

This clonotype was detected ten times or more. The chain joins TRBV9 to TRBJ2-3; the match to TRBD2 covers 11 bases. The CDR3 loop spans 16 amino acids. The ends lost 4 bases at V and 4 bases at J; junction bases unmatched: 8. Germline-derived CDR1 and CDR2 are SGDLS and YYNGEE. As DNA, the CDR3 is TGTGCCAGCAGCACCACTCCTAGCGGGGGGTCAGATACGCAGTATTTT. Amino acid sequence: CASSTTPSGGSDTQYF.

The CDR3 nucleotides read TGTGCCAGCAGCTCGAGTCGACTAGCGGGGCTCTATGAGCAGTTCTTC. Protein product: CASSSSRLAGLYEQFF. The rearrangement links TRBV7-9 to TRBJ2-1, with 11 bases identical to TRBD2. CDR1 and CDR2 (germline): SEHNR, FQNEAQ (reference sequence). The CDR3 runs to 16 residues. With V trimmed by 4 bases and J by 8 bases, 10 bases remained unmatched.

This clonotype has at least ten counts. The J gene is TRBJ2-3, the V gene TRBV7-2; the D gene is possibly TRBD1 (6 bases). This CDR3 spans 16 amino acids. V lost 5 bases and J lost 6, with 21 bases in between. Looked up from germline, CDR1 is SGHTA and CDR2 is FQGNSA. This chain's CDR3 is CASSAPVTGRGDTQYF. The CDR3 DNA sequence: TGTGCCAGCAGCGCCCCGGTGACAGGTCGAGGCGATACGCAGTATTTT.

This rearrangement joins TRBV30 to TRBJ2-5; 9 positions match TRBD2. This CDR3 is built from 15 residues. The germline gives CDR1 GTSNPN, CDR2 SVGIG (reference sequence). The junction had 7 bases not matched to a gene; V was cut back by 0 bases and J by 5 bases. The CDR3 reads CAWSVVTSGRETQYF. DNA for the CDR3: TGTGCCTGGAGTGTTGTAACTAGCGGGCGGGAGACCCAGTACTTC.

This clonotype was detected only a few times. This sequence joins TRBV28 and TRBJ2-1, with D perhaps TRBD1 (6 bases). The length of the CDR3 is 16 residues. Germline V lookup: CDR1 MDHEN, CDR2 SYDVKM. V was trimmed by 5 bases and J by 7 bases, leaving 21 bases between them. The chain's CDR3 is CASSPRTQGPGNEQFF. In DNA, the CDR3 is TGTGCCAGCAGTCCGAGAACACAGGGCCCGGGAAATGAGCAGTTCTTC.

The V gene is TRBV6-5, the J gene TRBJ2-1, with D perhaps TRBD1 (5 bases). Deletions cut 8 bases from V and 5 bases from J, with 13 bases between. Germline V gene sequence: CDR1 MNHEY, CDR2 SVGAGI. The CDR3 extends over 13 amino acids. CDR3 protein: CASGGRVNNEQFF. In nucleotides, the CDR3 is TGTGCCAGCGGTGGCAGGGTCAACAATGAGCAGTTCTTC.

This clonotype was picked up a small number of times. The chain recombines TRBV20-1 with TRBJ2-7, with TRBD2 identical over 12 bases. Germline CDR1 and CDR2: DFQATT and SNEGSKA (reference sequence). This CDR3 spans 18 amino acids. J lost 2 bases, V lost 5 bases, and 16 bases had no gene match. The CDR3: CSAPAAVASGGATYEQYF. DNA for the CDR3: TGCAGTGCTCCGGCGGCCGTTGCTAGCGGGGGGGCCACCTACGAGCAGTACTTC.

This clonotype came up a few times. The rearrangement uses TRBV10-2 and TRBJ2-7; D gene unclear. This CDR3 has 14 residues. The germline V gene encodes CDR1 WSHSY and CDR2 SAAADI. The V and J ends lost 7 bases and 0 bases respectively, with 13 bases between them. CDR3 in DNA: TGCGCCAGCAAGGGCTATGGTCCCTCCTACGAGCAGTACTTC. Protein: CASKGYGPSYEQYF.

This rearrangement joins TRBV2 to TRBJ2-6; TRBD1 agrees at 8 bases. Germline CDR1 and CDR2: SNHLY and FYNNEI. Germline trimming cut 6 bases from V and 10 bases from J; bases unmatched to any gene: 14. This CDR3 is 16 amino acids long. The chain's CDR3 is CASRKPGQGSTNVLTF. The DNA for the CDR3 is TGTGCCAGCAGGAAACCCGGACAGGGCTCGACGAACGTCCTGACTTTC.

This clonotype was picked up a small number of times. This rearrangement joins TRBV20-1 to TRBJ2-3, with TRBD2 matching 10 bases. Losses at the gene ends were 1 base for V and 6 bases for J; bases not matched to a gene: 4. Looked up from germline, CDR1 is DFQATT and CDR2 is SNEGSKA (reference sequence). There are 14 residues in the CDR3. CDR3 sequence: CSARASGSFDTQYF. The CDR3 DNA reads TGCAGTGCTAGAGCTAGCGGGAGTTTCGATACGCAGTATTTT.

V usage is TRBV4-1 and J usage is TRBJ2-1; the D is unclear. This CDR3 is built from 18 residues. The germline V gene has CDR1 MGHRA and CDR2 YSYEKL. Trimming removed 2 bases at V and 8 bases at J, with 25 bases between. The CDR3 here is CASSQRAPMRIDLYEQFF. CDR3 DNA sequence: TGCGCCAGCAGCCAACGGGCCCCGATGCGGATTGATTTATATGAGCAGTTCTTC.

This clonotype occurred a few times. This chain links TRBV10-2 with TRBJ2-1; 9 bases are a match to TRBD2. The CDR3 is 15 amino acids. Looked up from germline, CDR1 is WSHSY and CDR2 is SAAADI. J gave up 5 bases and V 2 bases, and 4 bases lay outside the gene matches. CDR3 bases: TGCGCCAGCAGTGAGACTAGGACTAGCGACAATGAGCAGTTCTTC. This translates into CASSETRTSDNEQFF.

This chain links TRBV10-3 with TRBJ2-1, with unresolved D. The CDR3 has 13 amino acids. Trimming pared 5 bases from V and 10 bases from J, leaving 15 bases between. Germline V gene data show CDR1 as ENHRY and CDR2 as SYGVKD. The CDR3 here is CAISNSQGWEQFF. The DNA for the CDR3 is TGTGCCATCAGTAACTCACAAGGCTGGGAGCAGTTCTTC.

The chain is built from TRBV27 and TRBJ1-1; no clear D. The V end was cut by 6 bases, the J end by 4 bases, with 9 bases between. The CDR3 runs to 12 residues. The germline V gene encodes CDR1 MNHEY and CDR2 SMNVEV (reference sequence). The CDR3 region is CASSRPATEAFF. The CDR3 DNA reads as TGTGCCAGCAGCCGTCCAGCCACTGAAGCTTTCTTT.

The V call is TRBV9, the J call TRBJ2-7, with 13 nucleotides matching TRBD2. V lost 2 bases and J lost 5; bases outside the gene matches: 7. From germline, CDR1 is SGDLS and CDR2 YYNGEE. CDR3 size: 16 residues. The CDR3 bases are TGTGCCAGCAGCGTGGAGACTAGCGGGGGGACCAACGAGCAGTACTTC. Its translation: CASSVETSGGTNEQYF.

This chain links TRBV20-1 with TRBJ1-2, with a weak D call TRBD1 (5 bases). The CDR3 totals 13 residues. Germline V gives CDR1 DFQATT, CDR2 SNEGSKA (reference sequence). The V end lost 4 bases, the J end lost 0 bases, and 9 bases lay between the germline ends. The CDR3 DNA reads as TGCAGTGCTAAGTCGACAGCTAACTATGGCTACACCTTC. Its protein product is CSAKSTANYGYTF.

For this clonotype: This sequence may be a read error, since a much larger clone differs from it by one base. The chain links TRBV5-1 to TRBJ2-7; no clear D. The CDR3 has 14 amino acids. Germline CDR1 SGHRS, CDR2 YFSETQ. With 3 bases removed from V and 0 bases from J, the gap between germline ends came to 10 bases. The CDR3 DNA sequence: TGCGCCAGCAGCTGGTCGATGGTCTCCTACGAGCAGTACTTC. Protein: CASSWSMVSYEQYF.

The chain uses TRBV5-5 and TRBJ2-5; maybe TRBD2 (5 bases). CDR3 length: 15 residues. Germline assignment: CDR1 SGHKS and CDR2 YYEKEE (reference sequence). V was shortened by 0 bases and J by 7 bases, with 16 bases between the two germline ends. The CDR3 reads CASSLGPKFEGTQYF. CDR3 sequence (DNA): TGTGCCAGCAGCTTGGGACCGAAGTTCGAGGGGACCCAGTACTTC. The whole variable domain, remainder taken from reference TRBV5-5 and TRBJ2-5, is DAGVTQSPTHLIKTRGQQVTLRCSPISGHKSVSWYQQVLGQGPQFIFQYYEKEERGRGNFPDRFSARQFPNYSSELNVNALLLGDSALYLCASSLGPKFEGTQYFGPGTRLLVL.

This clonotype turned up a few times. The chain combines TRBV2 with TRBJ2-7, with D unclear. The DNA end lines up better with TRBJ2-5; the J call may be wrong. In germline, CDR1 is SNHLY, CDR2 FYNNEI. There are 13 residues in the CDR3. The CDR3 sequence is CASSEWVAETQYF. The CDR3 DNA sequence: TGTGCCAGCAGTGAATGGGTTGCGGAGACCCAGTACTTC.

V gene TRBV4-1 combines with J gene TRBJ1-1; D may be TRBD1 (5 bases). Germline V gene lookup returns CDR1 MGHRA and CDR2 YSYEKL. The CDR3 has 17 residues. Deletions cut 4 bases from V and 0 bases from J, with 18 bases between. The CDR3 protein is CASSLGTVGTLNTEAFF. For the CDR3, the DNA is TGCGCCAGCAGCCTGGGGACGGTCGGAACTCTGAACACTGAAGCTTTCTTT.

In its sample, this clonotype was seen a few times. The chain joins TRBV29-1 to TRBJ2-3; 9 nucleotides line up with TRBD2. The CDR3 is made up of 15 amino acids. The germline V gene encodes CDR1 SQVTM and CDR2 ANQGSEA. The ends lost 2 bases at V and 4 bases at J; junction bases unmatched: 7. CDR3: CSVEQAGGEADTQYF. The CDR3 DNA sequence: TGCAGCGTTGAACAGGCGGGAGGGGAGGCAGATACGCAGTATTTT.